This TCR beta chain was recorded in a study of cytomegalovirus exposure and HLA in healthy donors. Study findings and constraints: Common viral pathogens were later found to be apparently linked to several of the most significant clusters.

This CDR3 has 16 amino acids. V lost 5 bases, J lost 2 bases, and 8 bases stayed unmatched. Per germline, CDR1 MNHEY and CDR2 SMNVEV (reference sequence). This PCR relied on a set of 60 Vbeta primers and 13 Jbeta primers. Clones were sequenced by immunoSEQ multiplex PCR, and TCRdb holds only the in-frame ones, with some missing. The sample consists of 150,000 to 250,000 clones, about 82% of them appearing once. A note on this clone: The antigen remains unidentified.

Sequenced input: PBMCs. The TCR was taken from a woman in her forties or fifties in good health and CMV-seronegative. The chain joins TRBV27 to TRBJ2-7; 11 nucleotides agree with TRBD2. DNA for the CDR3: TGTGCCAGCAGTACCGCGACTAGCGGGACCCCCTACGAGCAGTACTTC. The encoded protein is CASSTATSGTPYEQYF.